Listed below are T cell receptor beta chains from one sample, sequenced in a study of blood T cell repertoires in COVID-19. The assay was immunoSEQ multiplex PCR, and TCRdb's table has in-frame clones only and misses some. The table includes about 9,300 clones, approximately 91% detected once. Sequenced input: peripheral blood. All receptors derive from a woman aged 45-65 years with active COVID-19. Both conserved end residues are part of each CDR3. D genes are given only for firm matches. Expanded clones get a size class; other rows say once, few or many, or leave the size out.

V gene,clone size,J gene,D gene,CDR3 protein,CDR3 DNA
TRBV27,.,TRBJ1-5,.,CASRPQGSWRQPQHF,TGTGCCAGCAGACCTCAGGGAAGTTGGCGACAGCCCCAGCATTTT
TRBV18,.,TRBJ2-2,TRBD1,CASSRTGGSTGELFF,TGTGCCAGCTCAAGGACAGGGGGAAGCACCGGGGAGCTGTTTTTT
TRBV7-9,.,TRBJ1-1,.,CASSSPTGSNTEAFF,TGTGCCAGCAGCTCCCCGACAGGTTCGAACACTGAAGCTTTCTTT
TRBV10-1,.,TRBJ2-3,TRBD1,CASSADRGSDTQYF,TGCGCCAGCAGTGCGGACAGGGGATCAGATACGCAGTATTTT
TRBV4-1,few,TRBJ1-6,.,CASSQSLIEYNSPLHF,TGCGCCAGCAGCCAATCTCTCATAGAGTATAATTCACCCCTCCACTTT
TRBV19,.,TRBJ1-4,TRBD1,CASRGQGEAGLVDEKLFF,TGTGCCAGTAGGGGACAGGGGGAAGCCGGATTAGTGGATGAAAAACTGTTTTTT
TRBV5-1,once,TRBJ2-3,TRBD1,CASSIAGTGADTQYF,TGCGCCAGCAGCATCGCCGGGACAGGGGCTGATACGCAGTATTTT
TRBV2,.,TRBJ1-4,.,CASARMVRSNEKLFF,TGTGCCAGCGCGCGGATGGTCCGATCTAATGAAAAACTGTTTTTT
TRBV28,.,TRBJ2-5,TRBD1,CASSLLGQGAETQYF,TGTGCCAGCAGTTTATTGGGACAGGGGGCAGAGACCCAGTACTTC
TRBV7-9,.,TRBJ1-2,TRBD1,CASSPDRNYGYTF,TGTGCCAGCAGTCCGGACAGGAACTATGGCTACACCTTC
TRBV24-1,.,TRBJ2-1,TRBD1,CATSDLPGQGTFF,TGTGCCACCAGTGATCTACCGGGACAGGGGACCTTCTTC
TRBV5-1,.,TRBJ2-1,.,CASSPELTVNEQFF,TGCGCCAGCAGCCCCGAGCTAACAGTAAATGAGCAGTTCTTC
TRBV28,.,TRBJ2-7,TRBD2,CASRPSGSGYEQYF,TGTGCCAGCAGGCCGAGCGGGAGTGGGTACGAGCAGTACTTC
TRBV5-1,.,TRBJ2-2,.,CASSLEARELFF,TGCGCCAGCAGCTTGGAAGCGAGGGAGCTGTTTTTT
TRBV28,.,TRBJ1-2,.,CASTQGPYGYTF,TGTGCCAGCACGCAGGGTCCCTATGGCTACACCTTC
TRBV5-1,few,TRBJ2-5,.,CASSKGTTPLETQYF,TGCGCCAGCAGCAAAGGGACAACTCCGCTCGAGACCCAGTACTTC
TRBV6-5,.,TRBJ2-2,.,CASSYRESVGELFF,TGTGCCAGCAGTTACAGGGAGTCGGTCGGGGAGCTGTTTTTT
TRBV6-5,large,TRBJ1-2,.,CASSNRDPNGYTF,TGTGCCAGCAGCAACAGGGATCCGAATGGCTACACCTTC
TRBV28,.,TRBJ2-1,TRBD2,CASSFFLAGGRDEQFF,TGTGCCAGCAGTTTTTTTCTAGCGGGAGGTCGCGATGAGCAGTTCTTC
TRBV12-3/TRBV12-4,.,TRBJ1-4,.,CASSFRGGKLFF,TGTGCCAGCAGTTTTAGAGGGGGAAAACTGTTTTTT
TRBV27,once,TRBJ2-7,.,CASSILTGTGEQYF,TGTGCCAGCAGCATTTTAACGGGAACGGGGGAGCAGTACTTC
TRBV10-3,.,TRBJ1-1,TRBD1,CAISDPGTVYTEAFF,TGTGCCATCAGTGACCCTGGGACAGTATACACTGAAGCTTTCTTT
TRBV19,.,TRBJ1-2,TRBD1,CASRRTGNYGYTF,TGTGCCAGTAGGAGGACAGGGAACTATGGCTACACCTTC
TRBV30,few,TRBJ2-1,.,CAWSSFRRDGNEQFF,TGTGCCTGGAGTTCGTTTCGGAGGGATGGGAATGAGCAGTTCTTC
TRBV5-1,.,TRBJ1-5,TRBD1,CASSFRDRGFHQPQHF,TGCGCCAGCAGCTTTAGGGACAGGGGGTTCCATCAGCCCCAGCATTTT
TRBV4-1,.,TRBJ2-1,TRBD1,CASSARQGMDEQFF,TGCGCCAGCAGCGCCCGACAGGGGATGGATGAGCAGTTCTTC
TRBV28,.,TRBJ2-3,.,CASSLAGTLTDTQYF,TGTGCCAGCAGTTTAGCGGGTACCCTAACAGATACGCAGTATTTT
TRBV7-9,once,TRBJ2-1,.,CASSLGPGGNNEQFF,TGTGCCAGCAGCTTAGGCCCAGGTGGCAACAATGAGCAGTTCTTC
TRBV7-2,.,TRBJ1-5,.,CASSLRVFQPQHF,TGTGCCAGCAGCTTACGGGTTTTTCAGCCCCAGCATTTT
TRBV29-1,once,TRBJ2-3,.,CSVEDVGGSSTDTQYF,TGCAGCGTTGAAGATGTCGGGGGTTCTAGCACAGATACGCAGTATTTT
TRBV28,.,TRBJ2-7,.,CASSFRVIRGSYEQYF,TGTGCCAGCAGTTTCCGTGTAATAAGGGGTTCCTACGAGCAGTACTTC
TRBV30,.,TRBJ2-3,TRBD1,CAWSAVDRVTDTQYF,TGTGCCTGGAGTGCAGTAGACAGGGTAACAGATACGCAGTATTTT
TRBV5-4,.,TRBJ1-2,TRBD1,CASRLTGGNYGYTF,TGTGCCAGCAGGTTGACAGGGGGAAACTATGGCTACACCTTC
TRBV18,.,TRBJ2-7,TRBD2,CASSPPASGLTYEQYF,TGTGCCAGCTCACCACCGGCTAGCGGGTTGACCTACGAGCAGTACTTC
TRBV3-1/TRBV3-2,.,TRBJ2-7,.,CASSHQGSGSYEQYF,TGTGCCAGCAGCCACCAGGGAAGTGGCTCCTACGAGCAGTACTTC
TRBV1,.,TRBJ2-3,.,CTSSQTSGRAVDTQYF,TGCACCAGCAGCCAGACTAGCGGGAGGGCCGTAGATACGCAGTATTTT
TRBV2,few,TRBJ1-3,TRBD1,CASSETGGSGNTIYF,TGTGCCAGCAGTGAAACAGGGGGCTCTGGAAACACCATATATTTT
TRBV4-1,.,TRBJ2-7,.,CASSQVAEEQYF,TGCGCCAGCAGCCAAGTAGCTGAGGAGCAGTACTTC
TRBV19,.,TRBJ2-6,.,CASSTGWNSGANVLTF,TGTGCCAGTAGTACCGGGTGGAACTCTGGGGCCAACGTCCTGACTTTC
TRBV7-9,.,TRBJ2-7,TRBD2,CASSPGLDLRYEQYF,TGTGCCAGCAGTCCAGGACTAGATCTGCGATACGAGCAGTACTTC